Listed here are 2 T cell receptor beta chains from one sample, sequenced in a study of T cells in Graves' hyperthyroidism and ophthalmopathy. Researchers took RNA transcripts and amplified the TCR beta CDR3 regions from them. The HTBI primer set drove a first-round RT-PCR of the TCR CDR3. TCRdb processed the multiplex PCR reads anew with MiXCR; each CDR3 protein has one entry. Of 650,000 to 800,000 distinct CDR3 sequences in the sample, about 45% were seen once. Specimen: peripheral blood or thyroid tissue (not recorded which). The receptors shown here come from an adult man with Graves' disease, either hyperthyroidism or ophthalmopathy (not recorded which).

In this sample, this clonotype turned up a few times. This rearrangement joins TRBV5-1 to TRBJ2-7; 8 nucleotides align to TRBD1. Germline-derived CDR1 and CDR2 are SGHRS and YFSETQ. Trimming cost V 4 bases and J 6 bases; bases outside gene matches: 6. The length of the CDR3 is 13 residues. This CDR3 reads CASSPDRVREQYF. CDR3 DNA sequence: TGCGCCAGCAGCCCGGACAGGGTACGCGAGCAGTACTTC.

This clonotype was seen at least ten times. The chain is built from TRBV7-8 and TRBJ1-6; D remains unclear. V lost 2 bases and J 7 bases, leaving 12 bases between the germline ends. CDR3 size: 15 residues. Germline V gives CDR1 SGHVS, CDR2 FQNEAQ. The CDR3 bases are TGTGCCAGCAGCTTAAGCGGGCAGCAAAATTCACCCCTCCACTTT. Amino acid sequence: CASSLSGQQNSPLHF. Filled out from reference TRBV7-8 and TRBJ1-6, the complete variable domain reads GAGVSQSPRYKVAKRGQDVALRCDPISGHVSLFWYQQALGQGPEFLTYFQNEAQLDKSGLPSDRFFAERPEGSVSTLKIQRTQQEDSAVYLCASSLSGQQNSPLHFGNGTRLTVT.